These T cell receptor beta chains were read from a single sample in a study of blood T cell repertoires in COVID-19. Measured with immunoSEQ multiplex PCR; TCRdb has only the in-frame clones, and not every one. The sample has some 100,000 clones, 80% to 90% seen once. Sequences were obtained from peripheral blood. The receptors originated from a woman in her 70s with acute or convalescent COVID-19. CDR3s include the opening cysteine and the closing phenylalanine or tryptophan. The D gene is left open where the match is weak. Where a row states a size, it is once, few, many or the class of an expanded clone; other rows omit it.

cdr3_aa cdr3_nt v_call d_call j_call clone_size
CASSLVQGDYGYTF TGCGCCAGCAGCTTGGTTCAGGGGGACTATGGCTACACCTTC TRBV5-1 TRBD1 TRBJ1-2 once
CASSQARTGGNNEAFF TGCGCCAGCAGCCAAGCCCGGACAGGGGGGAACAATGAAGCTTTCTTT TRBV4-1 TRBD1 TRBJ1-1 NA
CASSLGQGAGETQYF TGCGCCAGCAGCTTGGGGCAGGGGGCCGGTGAGACCCAGTACTTC TRBV5-1 TRBD1 TRBJ2-5 NA
CASSLGLAYEQYF TGTGCCAGCAGCCTCGGACTAGCCTACGAGCAGTACTTC TRBV7-9 TRBD2 TRBJ2-7 few
CATSEGNLGYSGNQPQHF TGTGCCACCAGTGAAGGGAATTTAGGTTATAGCGGCAATCAGCCCCAGCATTTT TRBV24-1 NA TRBJ1-5 NA
CANTQGNTEAFF TGTGCCAATACACAGGGGAACACTGAAGCTTTCTTT TRBV2 NA TRBJ1-1 few
CASSEVLNIEQFF TGTGCCAGCAGTGAAGTTTTGAACATCGAGCAGTTCTTC TRBV2 NA TRBJ2-1 NA
CASSQQGPRSMNTEAFF TGTGCCAGCTCACAACAGGGGCCTCGTAGTATGAACACTGAAGCTTTCTTT TRBV18 TRBD1 TRBJ1-1 NA
CATSDSGGNQPQHF TGTGCCACCAGTGACTCAGGGGGCAATCAGCCCCAGCATTTT TRBV24-1 NA TRBJ1-5 NA
CASSVGGFDTGELFF TGCGCCAGCAGCGTGGGGGGGTTCGATACCGGGGAGCTGTTTTTT TRBV4-1 TRBD2 TRBJ2-2 NA
CASSPGGGANEKLFF TGCGCCAGCAGCCCCGGGGGAGGGGCTAATGAAAAACTGTTTTTT TRBV4-1 NA TRBJ1-4 NA
CASGRSNEQFF TGTGCCAGCGGGAGATCAAATGAGCAGTTCTTC TRBV25-1 NA TRBJ2-1 NA
CASSKGGQGAYEQYF TGTGCCAGCAGCAAAGGAGGACAGGGGGCCTACGAGCAGTACTTC TRBV21-1 NA TRBJ2-7 NA
CATRQGGNSPLHF TGTGCCACCAGGCAGGGAGGAAATTCACCCCTCCACTTT TRBV24-1 NA TRBJ1-6 once
CASSLAPQGNTEAFF TGTGCCAGCAGCTTAGCGCCGCAGGGGAACACTGAAGCTTTCTTT TRBV7-9 NA TRBJ1-1 once
CASWGDNSPLHF TGTGCCAGTTGGGGGGATAATTCACCCCTCCACTTT TRBV28 NA TRBJ1-6 NA
CASSLRAGGNYGYTF TGTGCCAGCAGCTTACGGGCAGGGGGGAACTATGGCTACACCTTC TRBV7-3 TRBD1 TRBJ1-2 NA
CAWSVTGGNSPLHF TGTGCCTGGAGTGTCACCGGGGGTAATTCACCCCTCCACTTT TRBV30 NA TRBJ1-6 NA
CASSASEQGVSPLHF TGTGCCAGCAGTGCTTCCGAACAGGGGGTATCACCCCTCCACTTT TRBV9 TRBD1 TRBJ1-6 NA
CSVATGGVYEQYF TGCAGCGTGGCGACAGGGGGGGTATACGAGCAGTACTTC TRBV29-1 TRBD1 TRBJ2-7 NA
CASSQLGVREAFF TGCGCCAGCAGCCAACTGGGAGTTCGGGAAGCTTTCTTT TRBV5-1 NA TRBJ1-1 NA
CASSLKSGGNTGELFF TGTGCCAGCAGCTTGAAAAGCGGGGGGAACACCGGGGAGCTGTTTTTT TRBV5-4 TRBD2 TRBJ2-2 NA
CATSRRTSGRGETQYF TGTGCCACCAGCAGAAGAACTAGCGGGAGGGGAGAGACCCAGTACTTC TRBV15 TRBD2 TRBJ2-5 NA
CASSLVGGAQETQYF TGTGCCAGCAGCTTAGTCGGAGGGGCGCAAGAGACCCAGTACTTC TRBV11-2 NA TRBJ2-5 NA
CASSDTGEQYF TGTGCCAGCAGCGACACGGGGGAGCAGTACTTC TRBV5-6 NA TRBJ2-7 NA
CASSLGQGIETQYF TGCGCCAGCAGCCTGGGACAGGGGATAGAGACCCAGTACTTC TRBV4-1 TRBD1 TRBJ2-5 NA
CASSIDRRRFVAFF TGTGCCAGTAGTATAGATCGACGGCGGTTCGTGGCTTTCTTT TRBV19 NA TRBJ1-1 NA
CASSYRDRAYNEQFF TGTGCCAGCAGCTACCGGGACAGGGCCTACAATGAGCAGTTCTTC TRBV5-5 TRBD1 TRBJ2-1 NA
CSVGGFEGYTF TGCAGCGTTGGAGGGTTTGAAGGCTACACCTTC TRBV29-1 NA TRBJ1-2 once
CASAKPPGQGSSVSEQYF TGTGCCAGCGCAAAACCACCGGGACAGGGTTCTTCCGTTTCGGAGCAGTACTTC TRBV18 TRBD1 TRBJ2-7 NA